This T cell receptor beta chain originates from a study of cytomegalovirus exposure and HLA in healthy donors. Study at large: T cells numbering about 200 million yielded some 100 million unique TCR beta sequences in an earlier analysis.

PCR used 60 Vbeta primers and 13 Jbeta primers. Method: immunoSEQ multiplex PCR; TCRdb's copy keeps in-frame clones and lacks some. The table has some 130,000 clones, around 63% seen once. Study-level points and caveats: In a later analysis, a missense DCLRE1C variant was linked to TCR beta V- and J-gene trimming. For most TCR beta V segments, an earlier analysis put the productive rate at about 90% or about 30% of the time.

Regarding donors, all were healthy bone marrow donors. Germline CDR1 is MDHEN and CDR2 is SYDVKM. The CDR3 length is 17 residues. The J segment lost 5 bases and the V segment lost 6 bases, leaving 16 bases of the junction unmatched. A word on this clone: Antigen: not known.

This receptor was obtained from a human donor in good health. This sequence joins TRBV28 and TRBJ2-7, with 10 bases identical to TRBD1. Source material: PBMCs. CDR3 region: CASRRPGQGTNLNEQYF. The DNA of the CDR3 is TGTGCCAGCAGGCGACCGGGACAGGGGACAAATTTAAACGAGCAGTACTTC. The variable domain in full, completed from reference TRBV28 and TRBJ2-7, reads DVKVTQSSRYLVKRTGEKVFLECVQDMDHENMFWYRQDPGLGLRLIYFSYDVKMKEKGDIPEGYSVSREKKERFSLILESASTNQTSMYLCASRRPGQGTNLNEQYFGPGTRLTVT.